This T cell receptor beta chain appears in the sequencing data of a study of control samples from healthy donors and cancer patients. Repertoires were generated with immunoSEQ multiplex PCR, while TCRdb's copy carries only in-frame clones and drops some. The data contain some 97,000 clones, roughly 90% of them seen just once; the ten biggest clones take up approximately 20%. The V gene end was trimmed by 6 bases and the J gene end by 2 bases; junction bases not matched to a gene: 3. The CDR3 sequence is 14 residues long. The V gene's germline CDR1 is MNHEY and CDR2 SVGAGI. The TCR was taken from a woman aged 50 to 65 in good health. Material: blood. The gene calls are TRBV6-5 and TRBJ2-2, with 7 bases fitting TRBD2. The CDR3 loop is CASRASGNTGELFF. The DNA of the CDR3 is TGTGCCAGCAGGGCTAGCGGAAACACCGGGGAGCTGTTTTTT.